Shown below are 17 T cell receptor beta chains from a single sample sequenced in a study of blood T cell repertoires in COVID-19. Sequencing used immunoSEQ multiplex PCR; TCRdb keeps in-frame clones, though not all of them. The sample records fewer than 150,000 clones, approximately 84% being singletons. Sequencing input: peripheral blood. The receptors originated from a man aged 50-60 years with acute or convalescent COVID-19.

The CDR3 sequence: CASSAGGQGEQYF. CDR3 nucleotide sequence: TGTGCCAGCAGCGCCGGGGGACAGGGAGAGCAGTACTTC. V and J are TRBV7-6 and TRBJ2-7, with 9 bases that match TRBD1. The germline CDR1 and CDR2 sequences are SGHVS and FNYEAQ. The CDR3 has 13 amino acids. Losses at the gene ends were 5 bases for V and 7 bases for J; bases not matched to a gene: 6. Variable domain in full (rest from reference TRBV7-6 and TRBJ2-7): GAGVSQSPRYKVTKRGQDVALRCDPISGHVSLYWYRQALGQGPEFLTYFNYEAQQDKSGLPNDRFSAERPEGSISTLTIQRTEQRDSAMYRCASSAGGQGEQYFGPGTRLTVT.

This clone appeared a single time. V usage is TRBV28 and J usage is TRBJ1-2; 8 nucleotides line up with TRBD1. V dropped 6 bases and J dropped 5; count of bases not matched to a gene: 8. This CDR3 comprises 14 residues. CDR1 is MDHEN, CDR2 SYDVKM, per germline. The CDR3 loop is CASSPGQGPYGYTF. CDR3 nucleotides: TGTGCCAGCAGCCCCGGACAGGGACCGTATGGCTACACCTTC.

CDR3 bases: TGTGCCAGCAGCCCGGGAACAAATCAGCCCCAGCATTTT. This codes for CASSPGTNQPQHF. This rearrangement joins TRBV2 to TRBJ1-5; D gene uncertain. The germline V and J ends were trimmed by 6 bases and 4 bases, with 10 bases remaining between them. Germline loops: CDR1 SNHLY, CDR2 FYNNEI. The length of the CDR3 is 13 residues.

The chain combines TRBV28 with TRBJ2-7, with 12 bases lining up with TRBD1. Germline CDR1 reads MDHEN; CDR2 reads SYDVKM. This CDR3 region has 15 residues. Germline trimming cut 3 bases from V and 7 bases from J; bases unmatched to any gene: 7. As DNA, the CDR3 is TGTGCCAGCAGTTTCCAGGGACAGGGGGCTGGGGAGCAGTACTTC. Protein sequence: CASSFQGQGAGEQYF.

The chain links TRBV2 to TRBJ2-1; 9 bases fit TRBD2. V gave up 6 bases and J gave up 3 bases; unmatched junction bases: 3. The CDR3 contains 14 residues. Germline values: CDR1 SNHLY, CDR2 FYNNEI. The CDR3 sequence is CASRGGGDYNEQFF. In DNA, the CDR3 is TGTGCCAGCAGGGGCGGGGGGGACTACAATGAGCAGTTCTTC.

The rearrangement joins TRBV5-4 to TRBJ2-4, with D maybe TRBD1 (7 bases). The germline V gene has CDR1 SGHNT and CDR2 YYREEE (reference sequence). With 0 bases removed from V and 8 bases from J, the gap between germline ends came to 12 bases. This CDR3 region has 14 residues. CDR3 amino acids: CASSLGQGEDIQYF. In nucleotides, the CDR3 is TGTGCCAGCAGCTTGGGTCAGGGGGAGGACATTCAGTACTTC.

The V gene is TRBV11-2, the J gene TRBJ2-2; 10 positions match TRBD1. CDR1 is SGHAT and CDR2 is FQNNGV in the germline V gene. J lost 3 bases, V lost 5 bases, and 3 bases had no gene match. This CDR3 is built from 15 residues. The CDR3 loop is CASSRGQGDTGELFF. CDR3 nucleotide sequence: TGTGCCAGCAGCCGCGGACAGGGGGACACCGGGGAGCTGTTTTTT.

In nucleotides, the CDR3 is TGTGCCAGCAGTTACGACACGGTCAATCAGCCCCAGCATTTT. It encodes CASSYDTVNQPQHF. The V and J genes are TRBV6-2 or TRBV6-3 and TRBJ1-5; no clear D. Trimming cost V 2 bases and J 3 bases, with 8 bases left between them. The CDR3 has 14 amino acids. The germline V gene has CDR1 MNHEY and CDR2 SVGEGT.

The rearrangement uses TRBV6-5 and TRBJ2-1; TRBD2 is a possible D gene (5 bases). CDR3 size: 16 residues. The germline gives CDR1 MNHEY, CDR2 SVGAGI. Trimming removed 1 base at V and 0 bases at J, with 10 bases between. CDR3 protein: CASSYFGDSSYNEQFF. CDR3 in DNA: TGTGCCAGCAGTTACTTCGGGGATAGCTCCTACAATGAGCAGTTCTTC.

The chain is built from TRBV6-1 and TRBJ1-6; D remains ambiguous. CDR1 is MNHNS, CDR2 SASEGT, per germline. V was shortened by 2 bases and J by 4 bases, with 9 bases between the two germline ends. The CDR3 is 15 residues long. The CDR3 nucleotides are TGTGCCAGCAGTGAAAGCAACTCTTATAATTCACCCCTCCACTTT. Translating it yields CASSESNSYNSPLHF.

This chain links TRBV28 with TRBJ2-7, with 7 bases identical to TRBD2. The CDR3 runs to 13 residues. The V and J ends lost 8 bases and 0 bases, in that order; junction bases with no gene match: 4. Germline lookup yields CDR1 MDHEN and CDR2 SYDVKM. CDR3 DNA: TGTGCCAGCGGGGGGGGTTTCTCCTACGAGCAGTACGTC. Encoded protein: CASGGGFSYEQYV.

The chain combines TRBV11-2 with TRBJ1-5, with a weak D call TRBD1 (5 bases). The V and J ends lost 3 bases and 3 bases respectively, with 9 bases between them. Germline CDR1 SGHAT, CDR2 FQNNGV. There are 14 residues in the CDR3. The CDR3 protein is CASSLTDVNQPQHF. The CDR3 nucleotides read TGTGCCAGCAGCTTGACAGACGTCAATCAGCCCCAGCATTTT.

The chain uses TRBV2 and TRBJ1-3, with unresolved D. Germline CDR1 is SNHLY and CDR2 is FYNNEI. This CDR3 spans 13 amino acids. Trimming took off 6 bases at V and 4 bases at J, with 10 bases between the two ends. The CDR3 DNA reads as TGTGCCAGCAGGCCAGCGGGAGGAAACACCATATATTTT. It specifies CASRPAGGNTIYF.

This clone was picked up one time. The J gene is TRBJ1-5, the V gene TRBV6-5, with 8 bases fitting TRBD1. This CDR3 is built from 15 residues. V lost 6 bases to trimming and J lost 9 bases; unmatched junction nucleotides: 13. From germline, CDR1 is MNHEY and CDR2 SVGAGI. Written as DNA, the CDR3 is TGTGCCAGCAGCTCCGACAGGGGAAAGGGTTCGCCCCAGCATTTT. This encodes CASSSDRGKGSPQHF.

This rearrangement joins TRBV3-1 (or the pseudogene TRBV3-2) to TRBJ2-5, with a tentative D call TRBD2 (5 bases). This CDR3 spans 15 amino acids. The germline V and J ends were trimmed by 3 bases and 3 bases, with 14 bases remaining between them. Germline CDR1 reads LGHDT; CDR2 reads YNNKEL (reference sequence). The CDR3 reads CASSQYEGTEETQYF. The CDR3 bases are TGTGCCAGCAGCCAGTACGAGGGCACAGAAGAGACCCAGTACTTC.

The chain employs TRBV5-6 and TRBJ1-2; 7 nucleotides match TRBD1. With V trimmed by 4 bases and J by 7 bases, 10 bases remained unmatched. The V gene's germline CDR1 is SGHDT and CDR2 YYEEEE. The CDR3 is 14 amino acids. This chain's CDR3 is CASSEDFGQVGYTF. The CDR3 region has the DNA TGTGCCAGCAGCGAAGACTTCGGACAGGTTGGCTACACCTTC.

This chain links TRBV14 with TRBJ1-1, with 8 positions matching TRBD1. The CDR3 runs 13 residues. The germline V gene has CDR1 SGHDN and CDR2 FVKESK. V shed 4 bases and J 6 bases; nucleotides not matched to a gene: 4. The CDR3 DNA reads TGTGCCAGCAGCCTCTCAGGGGGCTCTGAAGCTTTCTTT. Protein sequence: CASSLSGGSEAFF.